This TCR beta chain was found in a study of blood T cell repertoires in COVID-19 (TCRdb year 2020). For the wider study: The collaborator samples originated in the United States, Italy and Spain and spanned the acute and convalescent phases of COVID-19. The material from the prospective study consisted of cDNA or gDNA derived from T cells, B-cell-depleted T cells, or PBMCs. The dataset comprised deeply sampled blood TCRbeta repertoires from subjects exposed to, actively infected with, or recovered from COVID-19. The repertoires were released in a freely available public database meant as a resource for research on the immune response to SARS-CoV-2. Samples came from the ongoing ImmuneRACE study (first 160 participants) plus 1,254 subjects from 6 global collaborators. The sample metadata nearly always contained a de-identified subject ID, COVID-19 status, age in years and sex. Where available, HLA class I and class II types were taken from metadata supplied by the sample provider and were not determined by assay-based typing. General findings and caveats noted by the study authors: Clinical and demographic metadata were provided uncurated, with the amount varying by source and participant.

On this clone itself: Its cognate antigen has yet to be identified. No qualities accompany the bases; no much larger clone lies one base away.

Taken from the germline V gene (reference sequence), the CDR1 and CDR2 loops are LGHDT and YNNKEL. V is shortened by 2 bases, J by 6 bases, and the region joining them spans 28 bases. The CDR3 has 19 amino acids, counting the end cysteine and phenylalanine. The CDR3 DNA has 57 bases and is translated from base 1. At one collaborating source in Seattle, patients were enrolled during active infection and were followed longitudinally through the course of disease. Whole blood was collected in K2EDTA tubes by collaborating institutions according to the institutions' own protocols. For TCRbeta analysis, collaborators shipped samples as frozen whole blood, isolated PBMCs, or DNA extracted from either of those sample types. The immunoSEQ Assay, a bias-controlled multiplex PCR, was used to amplify TCRbeta CDR3 regions from genomic DNA. Turning to the authors' computational methods: Nucleated cell counts per sample were estimated from amplification of reference gene primers within the assay. To quantify the absolute abundance of each unique TCRbeta CDR3 rearrangement, sequence reads were collapsed and filtered. Productive Simpson clonality was computed per sample as the square root of Simpson's diversity index over productive rearrangements. The source is immuneACCESS, and TCRdb retained only in-frame sequences with V and J called. Part of the clones is not carried over; for the studies checked, unresolved V genes explain less than half of this, and the remainder is unexplained. That table gives V, J and clone size, and the DNA gave D and trimming. The sample yields over 90,000 clones; approximately 74% were counted once. The ten most abundant clones make up 3.5% to 4% of the sample.

The receptor's source is an older man with COVID-19, enrolled during active disease. This receptor chain uses TRBV3-1 (or the pseudogene TRBV3-2) and TRBJ1-2, and the D gene may be TRBD1, 6 bases matching. The sample was peripheral blood. At the DNA level, the sequence is TGTGCCAGCAGCCAATCTCTTAGATCGTTCAGGGGCAAATCGGATGGCTACACCTTC. This is translated as CASSQSLRSFRGKSDGYTF.